A selection of T cell receptor beta chains follows, all from one sample in a study of T cell responses to AZD1222 COVID-19 vaccine. Assay: immunoSEQ multiplex PCR; the TCRdb copy retains only in-frame clones and omits some. In the table there are 200,000 to 300,000 clones, 85% to 95% of which are singletons. Sequenced here: peripheral blood, sampled on day 0 of AZD1222 vaccination. The receptors were gathered from an adult in good health. The CDR3 runs from the conserved cysteine through the conserved F or W. Clone size, where shown, is once, few, many, or a class for clones that have expanded.

v_call clone_size cdr3_aa
TRBV10-3 - CASRAGREGEQYF
TRBV6-4 - CASSDSTASYHF
TRBV10-1 - CASSERGFANTGELFF
TRBV7-2 once CASTQGAVRNTEAFF
TRBV19 - CASTGMEEKLFF
TRBV27 once CASSLGGPHNEQFF
TRBV6-1 - CASSEDSHVF
TRBV6-5 - CASSYKGASETQYF
TRBV28 - CASSLLTGAEAFF
TRBV27 - CASSLGQGAGPQHF
TRBV7-2 - CASSLAGGTNEKLFF
TRBV28 - CASSPYDRDSYGYTF
TRBV3-1/TRBV3-2 - CASSQRGGQGGPEAFF
TRBV29-1 - CSVGPGASYGYTF
TRBV7-8 - CASNRPGQQNTGELFF
TRBV18 - CASSQQGARTEAFF
TRBV2 - CASSELGAGGYNEQFF
TRBV28 - CASNTDFEQYF
TRBV27 - CASSSRQGGGQPQHF
TRBV9 - CASSARGTENSPLHF
TRBV11-2 once CASSYDLPYEQYF
TRBV4-1 - CARSQLGLTRSPLHF
TRBV7-9 - CASSLAWRSGNTIYF
TRBV4-2 - CASSQGENQPQHF
TRBV18 - CASSPTGKVNTGELFF
TRBV2 - CASSGRGPNQPQHF
TRBV3-1/TRBV3-2 - CASSQDLISASVEAFF
TRBV6-5 - CASSYGSNSYEQYF
TRBV10-3 - CAISPDRGSAGELFF
TRBV5-1 once CASSLQPGANADTQYF
TRBV18 - CASSPLGTLNTEAFF
TRBV5-5 - CASSRMDAFGDQPQHF
TRBV18 - CASSPPGGNSLAKNIQYF
TRBV19 - CASSIGSQPQHF
TRBV28 - CASSPTGRSGRSYEQYF
TRBV7-2 - CASSLGLAGVNEQFF
TRBV4-2 once CASSQDGRTGNSYEQYF